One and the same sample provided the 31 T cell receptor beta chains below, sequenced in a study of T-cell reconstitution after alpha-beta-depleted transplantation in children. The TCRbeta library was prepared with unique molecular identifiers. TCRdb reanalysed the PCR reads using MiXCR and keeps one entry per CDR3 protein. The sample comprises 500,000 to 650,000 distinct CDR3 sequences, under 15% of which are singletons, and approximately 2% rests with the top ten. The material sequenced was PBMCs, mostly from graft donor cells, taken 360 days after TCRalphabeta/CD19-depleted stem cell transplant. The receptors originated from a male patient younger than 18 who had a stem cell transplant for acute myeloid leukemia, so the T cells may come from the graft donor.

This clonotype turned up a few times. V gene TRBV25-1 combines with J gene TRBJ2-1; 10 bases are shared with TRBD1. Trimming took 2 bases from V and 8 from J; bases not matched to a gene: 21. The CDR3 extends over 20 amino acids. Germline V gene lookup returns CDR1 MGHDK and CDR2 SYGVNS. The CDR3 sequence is CASSERYPGTGVAIQHEQFF. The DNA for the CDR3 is TGTGCCAGCAGTGAACGGTATCCTGGGACAGGGGTGGCCATCCAGCATGAGCAGTTCTTC. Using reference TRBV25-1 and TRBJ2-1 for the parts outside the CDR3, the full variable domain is EADIYQTPRYLVIGTGKKITLECSQTMGHDKMYWYQQDPGMELHLIHYSYGVNSTEKGDLSSESTVSRIRTEHFPLTLESARPSHTSQYLCASSERYPGTGVAIQHEQFFGPGTRLTVL.

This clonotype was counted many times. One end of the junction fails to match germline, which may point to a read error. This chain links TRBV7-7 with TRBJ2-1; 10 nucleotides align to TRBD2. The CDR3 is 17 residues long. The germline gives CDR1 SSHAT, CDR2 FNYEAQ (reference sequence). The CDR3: CASSLGTAAGGDNEQFF. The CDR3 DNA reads TGTGCTAGCAGCTTAGGCACCGCAGCGGGAGGGGACAATGAGCAGTTCTTC.

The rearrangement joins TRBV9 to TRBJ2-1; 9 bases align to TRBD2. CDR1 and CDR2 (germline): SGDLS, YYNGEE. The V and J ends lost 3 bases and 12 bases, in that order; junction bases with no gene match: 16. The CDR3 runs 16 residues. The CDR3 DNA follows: TGTGCCAGCAGCGGTCGACTAGCGGACCCCGGTGGGGGGCAGTTCTTC. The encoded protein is CASSGRLADPGGGQFF.

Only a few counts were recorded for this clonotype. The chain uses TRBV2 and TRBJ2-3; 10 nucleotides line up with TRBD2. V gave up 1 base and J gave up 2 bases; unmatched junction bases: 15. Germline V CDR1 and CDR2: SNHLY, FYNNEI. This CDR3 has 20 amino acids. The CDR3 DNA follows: TGTGCCAGCAGTGAAGGGATTAGCGGGAGGACCTCCTCATTCACAGATACGCAGTATTTT. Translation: CASSEGISGRTSSFTDTQYF.

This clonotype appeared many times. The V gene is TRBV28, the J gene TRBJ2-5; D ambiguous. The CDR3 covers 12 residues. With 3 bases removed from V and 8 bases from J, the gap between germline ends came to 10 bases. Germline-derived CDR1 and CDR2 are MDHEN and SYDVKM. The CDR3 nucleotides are TGTGCCAGCAGTTTCGGTGAGAGAACCCAGTACTTC. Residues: CASSFGERTQYF.

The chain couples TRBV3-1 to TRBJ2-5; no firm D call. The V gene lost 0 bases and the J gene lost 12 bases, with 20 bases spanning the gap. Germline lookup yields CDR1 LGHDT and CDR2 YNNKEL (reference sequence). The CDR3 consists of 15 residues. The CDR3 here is CASSQDKVSKILEYF. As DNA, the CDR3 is TGTGCCAGCAGCCAAGATAAGGTTTCCAAGATATTGGAGTACTTC.

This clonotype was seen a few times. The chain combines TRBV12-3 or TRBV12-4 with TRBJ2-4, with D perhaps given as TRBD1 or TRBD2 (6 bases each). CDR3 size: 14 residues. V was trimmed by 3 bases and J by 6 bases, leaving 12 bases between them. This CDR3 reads CASSFGGRRNIQYF. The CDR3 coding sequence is TGTGCCAGCAGTTTTGGGGGGCGTAGAAACATTCAGTACTTC.

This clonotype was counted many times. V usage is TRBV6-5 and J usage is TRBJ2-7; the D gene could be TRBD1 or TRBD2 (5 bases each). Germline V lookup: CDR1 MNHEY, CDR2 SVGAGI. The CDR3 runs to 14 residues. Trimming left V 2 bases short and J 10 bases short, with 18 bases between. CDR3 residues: CASSYAGATPVQYF. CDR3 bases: TGTGCCAGCAGTTACGCCGGGGCTACTCCGGTACAGTACTTC.

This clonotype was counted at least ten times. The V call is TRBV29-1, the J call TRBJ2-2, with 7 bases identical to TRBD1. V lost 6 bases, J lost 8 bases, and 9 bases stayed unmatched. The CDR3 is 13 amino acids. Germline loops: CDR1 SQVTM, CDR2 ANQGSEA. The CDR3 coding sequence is TGCAGCGTAGCCCCGACAGGGTCAGGGGAGCTGTTTTTT. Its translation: CSVAPTGSGELFF.

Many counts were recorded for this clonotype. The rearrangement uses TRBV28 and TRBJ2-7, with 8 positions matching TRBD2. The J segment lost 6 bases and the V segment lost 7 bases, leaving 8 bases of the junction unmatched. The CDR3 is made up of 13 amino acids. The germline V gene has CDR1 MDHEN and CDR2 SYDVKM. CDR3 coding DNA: TGTGCCAGCAAAGGAGCGGGAGAGGGCGAGCAGTACTTC. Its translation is CASKGAGEGEQYF.

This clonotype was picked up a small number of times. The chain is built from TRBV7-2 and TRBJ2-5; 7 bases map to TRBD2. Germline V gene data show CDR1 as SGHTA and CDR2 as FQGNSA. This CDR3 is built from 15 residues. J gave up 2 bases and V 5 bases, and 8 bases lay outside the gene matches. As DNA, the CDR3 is TGTGCCAGCAGCCCGGCGGGAGCCCTTCAAGAGACCCAGTACTTC. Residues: CASSPAGALQETQYF.

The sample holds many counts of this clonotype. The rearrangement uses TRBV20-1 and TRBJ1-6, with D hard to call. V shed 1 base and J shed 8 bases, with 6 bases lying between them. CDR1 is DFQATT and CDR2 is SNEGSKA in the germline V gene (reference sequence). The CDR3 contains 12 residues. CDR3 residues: CSARGRDSPLHF. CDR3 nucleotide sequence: TGCAGTGCTAGAGGTCGGGATTCACCCCTCCACTTT.

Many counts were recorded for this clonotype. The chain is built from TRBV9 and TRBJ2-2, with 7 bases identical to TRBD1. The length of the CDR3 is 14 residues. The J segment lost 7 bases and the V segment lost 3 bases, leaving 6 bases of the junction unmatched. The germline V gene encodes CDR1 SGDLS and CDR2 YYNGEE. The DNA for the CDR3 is TGTGCCAGCAGCGCTATAGGGGGCCACGGGGAGCTGTTTTTT. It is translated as CASSAIGGHGELFF.

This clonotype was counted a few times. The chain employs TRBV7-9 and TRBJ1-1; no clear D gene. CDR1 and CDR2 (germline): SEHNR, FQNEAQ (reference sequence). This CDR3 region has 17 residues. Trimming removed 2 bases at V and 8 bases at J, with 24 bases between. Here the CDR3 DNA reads TGTGCCAGCAGCTTACCGGTAACCGGGCCTGCAGACCGAGAAGCTTTCTTT. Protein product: CASSLPVTGPADREAFF.

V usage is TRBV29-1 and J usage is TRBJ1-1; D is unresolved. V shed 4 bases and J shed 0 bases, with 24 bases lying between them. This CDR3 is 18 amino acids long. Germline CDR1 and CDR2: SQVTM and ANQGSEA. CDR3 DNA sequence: TGCAGCGTTGCTAGCACCCGGCTCGTAGGGATAATGAACACTGAAGCTTTCTTT. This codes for CSVASTRLVGIMNTEAFF. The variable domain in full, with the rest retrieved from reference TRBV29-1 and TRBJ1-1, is SAVISQKPSRDICQRGTSLTIQCQVDSQVTMMFWYRQQPGQSLTLIATANQGSEATYESGFVIDKFPISRPNLTFSTLTVSNMSPEDSSIYLCSVASTRLVGIMNTEAFFGQGTRLTVV.

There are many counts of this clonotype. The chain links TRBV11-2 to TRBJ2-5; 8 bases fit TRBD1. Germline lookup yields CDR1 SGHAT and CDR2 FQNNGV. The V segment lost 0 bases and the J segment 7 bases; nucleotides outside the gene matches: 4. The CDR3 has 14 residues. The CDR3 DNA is TGTGCCAGCAGCTTAGATCAGGGGGCGGGGACCCAGTACTTC. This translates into CASSLDQGAGTQYF. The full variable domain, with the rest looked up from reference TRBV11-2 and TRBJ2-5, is EAGVAQSPRYKIIEKRQSVAFWCNPISGHATLYWYQQILGQGPKLLIQFQNNGVVDDSQLPKDRFSAERLKGVDSTLKIQPAKLEDSAVYLCASSLDQGAGTQYFGPGTRLLVL.

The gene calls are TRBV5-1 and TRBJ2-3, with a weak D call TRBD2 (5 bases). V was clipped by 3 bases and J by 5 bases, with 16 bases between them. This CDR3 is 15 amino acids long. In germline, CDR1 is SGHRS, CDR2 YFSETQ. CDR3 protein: CASSSKLSGKDTQYF. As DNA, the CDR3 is TGCGCCAGCAGCTCCAAACTTTCGGGGAAAGATACGCAGTATTTT.

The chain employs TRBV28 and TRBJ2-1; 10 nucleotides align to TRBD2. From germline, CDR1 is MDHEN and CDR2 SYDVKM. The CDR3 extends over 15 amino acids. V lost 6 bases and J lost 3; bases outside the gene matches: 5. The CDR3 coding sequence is TGTGCCAGCAGGGAGACTAGCGGGTACTACAATGAGCAGTTCTTC. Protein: CASRETSGYYNEQFF.

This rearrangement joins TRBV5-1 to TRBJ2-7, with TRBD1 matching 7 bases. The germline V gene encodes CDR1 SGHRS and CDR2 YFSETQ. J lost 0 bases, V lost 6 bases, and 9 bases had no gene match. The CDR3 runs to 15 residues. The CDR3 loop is CASTDRQGPSYEQYF. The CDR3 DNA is TGCGCCAGCACCGATAGACAGGGACCCTCCTACGAGCAGTACTTC.

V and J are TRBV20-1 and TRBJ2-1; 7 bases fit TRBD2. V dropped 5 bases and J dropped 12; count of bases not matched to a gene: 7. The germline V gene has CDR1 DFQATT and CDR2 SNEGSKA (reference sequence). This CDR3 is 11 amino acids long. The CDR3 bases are TGCAGTGCTCACGGACTAGGTTGGCAGTTCTTC. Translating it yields CSAHGLGWQFF.

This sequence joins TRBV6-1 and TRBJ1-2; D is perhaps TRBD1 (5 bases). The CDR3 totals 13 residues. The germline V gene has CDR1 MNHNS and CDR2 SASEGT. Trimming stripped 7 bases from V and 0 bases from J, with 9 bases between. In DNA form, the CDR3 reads TGTGCCAGCAACAAAGGGGCTAACTATGGCTACACCTTC. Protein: CASNKGANYGYTF.

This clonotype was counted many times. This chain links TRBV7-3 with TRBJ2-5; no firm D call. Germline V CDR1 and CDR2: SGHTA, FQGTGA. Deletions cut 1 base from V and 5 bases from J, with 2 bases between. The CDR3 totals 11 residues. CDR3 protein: CASSLNETQYF. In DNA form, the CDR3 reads TGTGCCAGCAGCTTAAATGAGACCCAGTACTTC. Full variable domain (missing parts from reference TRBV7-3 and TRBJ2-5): GAGVSQTPSNKVTEKGKYVELRCDPISGHTALYWYRQSLGQGPEFLIYFQGTGAADDSGLPNDRFFAVRPEGSVSTLKIQRTERGDSAVYLCASSLNETQYFGPGTRLLVL.

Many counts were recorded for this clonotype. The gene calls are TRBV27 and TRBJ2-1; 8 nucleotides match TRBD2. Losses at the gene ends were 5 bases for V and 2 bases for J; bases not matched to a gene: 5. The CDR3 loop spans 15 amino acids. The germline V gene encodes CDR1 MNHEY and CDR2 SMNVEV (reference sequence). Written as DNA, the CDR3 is TGTGCCAGCAGTGTTAGCGGGATGGCCTACAATGAGCAGTTCTTC. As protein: CASSVSGMAYNEQFF.

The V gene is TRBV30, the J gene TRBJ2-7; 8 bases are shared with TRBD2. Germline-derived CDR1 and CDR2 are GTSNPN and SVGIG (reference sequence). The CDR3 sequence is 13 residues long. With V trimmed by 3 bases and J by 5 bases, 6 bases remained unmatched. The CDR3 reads CAWRSGSMDEQYF. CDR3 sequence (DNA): TGTGCCTGGAGGAGCGGGAGTATGGACGAGCAGTACTTC.

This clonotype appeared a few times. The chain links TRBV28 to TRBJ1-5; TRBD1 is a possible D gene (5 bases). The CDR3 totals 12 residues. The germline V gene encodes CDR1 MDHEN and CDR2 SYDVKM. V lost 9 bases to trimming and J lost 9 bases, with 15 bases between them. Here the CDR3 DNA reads TGTGCCAGTAGTAAGATCGGGGCGCCCCAGCATTTT. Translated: CASSKIGAPQHF.

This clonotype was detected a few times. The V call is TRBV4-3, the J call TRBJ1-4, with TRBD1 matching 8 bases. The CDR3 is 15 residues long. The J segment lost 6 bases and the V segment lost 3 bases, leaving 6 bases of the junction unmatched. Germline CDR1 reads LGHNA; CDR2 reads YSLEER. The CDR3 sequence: CASSHPGQGHEKLFF. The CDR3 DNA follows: TGCGCCAGCAGCCATCCCGGACAGGGACATGAAAAACTGTTTTTT.

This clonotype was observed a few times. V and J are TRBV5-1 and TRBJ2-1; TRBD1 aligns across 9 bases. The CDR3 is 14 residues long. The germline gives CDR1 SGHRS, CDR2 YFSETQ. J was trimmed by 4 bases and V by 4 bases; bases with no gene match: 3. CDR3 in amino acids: CASSRTGVYNEQFF. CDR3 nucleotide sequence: TGCGCCAGCAGCCGGACAGGGGTATACAATGAGCAGTTCTTC.

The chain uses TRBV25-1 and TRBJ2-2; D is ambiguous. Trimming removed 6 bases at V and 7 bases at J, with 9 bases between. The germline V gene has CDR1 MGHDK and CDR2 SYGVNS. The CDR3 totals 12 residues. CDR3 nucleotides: TGTGCCAGCAGGGAAAAGGGCGGGGAGCTGTTTTTT. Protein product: CASREKGGELFF.

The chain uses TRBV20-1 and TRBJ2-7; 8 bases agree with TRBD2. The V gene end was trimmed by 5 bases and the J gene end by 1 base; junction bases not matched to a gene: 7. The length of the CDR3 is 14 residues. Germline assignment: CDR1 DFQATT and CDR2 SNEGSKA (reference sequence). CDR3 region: CSAGKRGLSYEQYF. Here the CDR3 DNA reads TGCAGTGCTGGCAAGCGGGGGCTATCCTACGAGCAGTACTTC.

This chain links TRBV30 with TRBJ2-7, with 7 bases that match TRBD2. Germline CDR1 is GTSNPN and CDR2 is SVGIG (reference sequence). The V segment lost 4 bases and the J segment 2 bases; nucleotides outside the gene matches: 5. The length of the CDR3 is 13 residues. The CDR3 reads CAWTRLAAYEQYF. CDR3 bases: TGTGCCTGGACCCGACTAGCCGCCTACGAGCAGTACTTC.

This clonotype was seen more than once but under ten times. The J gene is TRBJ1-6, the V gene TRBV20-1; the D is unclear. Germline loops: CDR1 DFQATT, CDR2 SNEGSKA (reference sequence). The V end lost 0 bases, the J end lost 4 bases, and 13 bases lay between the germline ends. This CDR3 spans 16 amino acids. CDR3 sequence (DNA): TGCAGTGCTAGAGATTCGGCCAGGCTGTATAATTCACCCCTCCACTTT. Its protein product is CSARDSARLYNSPLHF.